This TCR beta chain derives from a study of cytomegalovirus exposure and HLA in healthy donors. Study-wide points: Previous analysis showed most TCR beta V segments were productive about 87% or about 30% of the time. The listing of roughly 160 TCR beta chains classed them as cytomegalovirus-associated.

The CDR3 extends over 15 amino acids. Trimming at V came to 3 bases and at J to 3 bases, leaving 7 bases not matched to a gene. Looked up from germline, CDR1 is SQVTM and CDR2 is ANQGSEA. The PCR had 60 Vbeta and 13 Jbeta primers. Some clones are missing from TCRdb's copy, which holds only in-frame ones; the method was immunoSEQ multiplex PCR. The sample records some 130,000 clones, roughly three quarters being singletons. Points on this clone: Its antigen remains unidentified.

The sequenced sample consisted of PBMCs. This TCR was recovered from a woman aged 40 to 49 in good health and CMV-seronegative. This chain connects TRBV29-1 to TRBJ2-3; TRBD1 matches at 9 bases. The CDR3, as DNA: TGCAGCGTTGAGCTTCGGGACAGGGCAACAGATACGCAGTATTTT. Its protein product is CSVELRDRATDTQYF.